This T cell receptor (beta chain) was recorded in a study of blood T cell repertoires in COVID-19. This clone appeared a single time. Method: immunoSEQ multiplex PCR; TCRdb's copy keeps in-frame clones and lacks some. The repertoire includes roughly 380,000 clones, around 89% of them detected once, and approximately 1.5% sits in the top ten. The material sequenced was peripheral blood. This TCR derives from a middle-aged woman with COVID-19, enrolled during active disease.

CDR3 region: CASSPLGPNTEAFF. In DNA, the CDR3 is TGTGCCAGCAGCCCATTGGGCCCGAACACTGAAGCTTTCTTT. The V gene is TRBV27, the J gene TRBJ1-1, with D unclear. V lost 6 bases and J 1 base, leaving 12 bases between the germline ends. From germline, CDR1 is MNHEY and CDR2 SMNVEV (reference sequence). The CDR3 is 14 amino acids.